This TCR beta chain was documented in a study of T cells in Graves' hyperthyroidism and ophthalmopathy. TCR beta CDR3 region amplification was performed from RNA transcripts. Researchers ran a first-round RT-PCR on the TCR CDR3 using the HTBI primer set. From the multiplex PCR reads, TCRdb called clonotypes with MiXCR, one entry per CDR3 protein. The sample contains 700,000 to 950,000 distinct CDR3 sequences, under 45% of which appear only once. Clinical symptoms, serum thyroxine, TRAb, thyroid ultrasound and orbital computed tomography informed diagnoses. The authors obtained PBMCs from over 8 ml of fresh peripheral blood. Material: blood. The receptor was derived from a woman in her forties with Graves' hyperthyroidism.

The CDR3 DNA is TGTGCCAGCAGCCCGGCTCCCGGATATGGCTACACCTTC. Its protein product is CASSPAPGYGYTF. The chain combines TRBV5-6 with TRBJ1-2; D is uncertain. Germline assignment: CDR1 SGHDT and CDR2 YYEEEE. V was cut by 4 bases and J by 5 bases, with 12 bases left in between. CDR3 length: 13 amino acids.